This TCR beta chain was identified during a study of OX40 agonist ivuxolimab in advanced cancers. Patients with a history of autoimmune disease or on systemic immunosuppression were excluded. The timepoints at which blood was sampled were baseline, cycle 4 day 1, and cycle 7 day 1. Profiling relied on immunoSEQ multiplex PCR, and the TCRdb table lists in-frame clones only, not all of them. The sample gives tens of thousands of clones, over 85% of which show up once; about 0.63% is in the top ten. This CDR3 comprises 15 residues. Germline CDR1 is MNHNY and CDR2 is SVGAGI (reference sequence). V lost 7 bases to trimming and J lost 0 bases; unmatched junction nucleotides: 7.

The source material was CD4+ or CD8+ T cells sorted from blood, sampled in a trial of the OX40 agonist ivuxolimab. The clonotype comes from an adult with an advanced solid tumor such as melanoma, head and neck, liver or kidney cancer. The chain is built from TRBV6-6 and TRBJ2-7; 9 bases line up with TRBD1. Written as DNA, the CDR3 is TGTGCCAGCAATACTTTGACAGGGGGCTCCTACGAGCAGTACTTC. Its protein product is CASNTLTGGSYEQYF.